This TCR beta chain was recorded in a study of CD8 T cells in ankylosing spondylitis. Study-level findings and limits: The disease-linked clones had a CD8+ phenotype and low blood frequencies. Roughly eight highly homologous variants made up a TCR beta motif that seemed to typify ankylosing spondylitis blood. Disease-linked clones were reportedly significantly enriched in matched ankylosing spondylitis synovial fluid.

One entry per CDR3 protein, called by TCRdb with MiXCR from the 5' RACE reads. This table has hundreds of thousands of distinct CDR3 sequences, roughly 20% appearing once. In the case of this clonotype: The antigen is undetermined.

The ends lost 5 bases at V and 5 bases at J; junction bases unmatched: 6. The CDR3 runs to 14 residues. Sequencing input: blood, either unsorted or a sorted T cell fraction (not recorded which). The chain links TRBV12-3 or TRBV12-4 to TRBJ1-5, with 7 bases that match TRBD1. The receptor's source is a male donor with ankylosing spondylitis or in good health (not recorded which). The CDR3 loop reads CASSRGTGDQPQHF. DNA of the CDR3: TGTGCCAGCAGTAGGGGCACAGGGGATCAGCCCCAGCATTTT.